What follows is one T cell receptor beta chain and its context. Its specific antigen is unknown. Base-call qualities are not available, and no considerably larger clone is one nucleotide away. Counted from cysteine to phenylalanine, this CDR3 has 15 amino acids. Only the CDR3 DNA stays, 45 bases, in frame from base 1. For CDR1 and CDR2, the germline V gene (reference sequence) lists SGHKS and YYEKEE. Trimming costs V 4 bases and J 7 bases, and their ends lie 20 bases apart. This specimen belongs to a study of tumor-infiltrating lymphocytes in primary liver carcinoma (dated by TCRdb to the late 2010s). The study in broad terms: Hepatocellular carcinoma (four) or combined HCC and intrahepatic cholangiocarcinoma (one) was present in the five patients, who were three men and two women aged 30 to 69 years. To link TCRbeta repertoire diversity with the local molecular phenotype, the roughly 26 tumor region samples were profiled using Agilent mRNA microarrays. Across five regions of each liver tumor, along with adjacent normal tissue and blood, the study brought together TCRbeta repertoire sequencing, expression microarrays and whole-exome sequencing. The five patients had tumors staged T1-T3 N0M0, with maximum diameters ranging from 4.2 to 10 cm. TCRbeta repertoire sequencing covered approximately 35 specimens from 5 patients: 25 or so tumor regions, 5 adjacent noncancerous liver tissues and 5 peripheral blood samples. Roughly 3.65 to 7.5 million productive TCRbeta reads were obtained per sample, and no significant difference in read depth was found between tissue types. High reproducibility was observed for the technical replicate repertoires, with mean shared-clone rates roughly 0.92 and correlation coefficients above 0.98. General conclusions and limits of the study: Only the TCR beta chain was sequenced, so true repertoire diversity is likely underestimated because unpaired alpha chains were not captured. Only about 8-25% of top clones were found in all five regions of a tumor, suggesting spatial heterogeneity of tumor-infiltrating T cells. Compared with blood, tumors had a significantly larger share of the repertoire taken up by the top 250 clones (p = 0.039). Bulk unsorted samples precluded comparing CD4+ and CD8+ T cell repertoires. Only 4 or 5 patients were included in the study, and the authors note that the findings should be validated in a larger study. Pairs of tumor regions showed greater repertoire overlap (mean about 35%) than tumor-adjacent pairs (roughly 17%) or tumor-blood pairs (approximately 14%), which is consistent with antigen-driven expansion.

Using a constant-region primer and ProtoScript II reverse transcriptase, TCRbeta-specific cDNA was reverse-transcribed from about 540 ng total RNA. TCRbeta libraries were built with three nested multiplex PCR rounds, a slightly modified ARM-PCR procedure. Each of the first two PCR rounds ran for roughly 9 cycles using multiplex TRBV1-TRBV30 forward primers together with a Cbeta reverse primer. Sample barcodes and Illumina adapters were added in a final 25-cycle PCR using Deep VentR polymerase. Amplicons of 200-500 bp were gel-purified with a QIAquick gel extraction kit before sequencing. TCRbeta amplicons were sequenced on an Illumina HiSeq 2500 with 250-bp paired-end reads. Under the source paper's analysis protocol: Quality trimming of reads was performed with Trimmomatic v0.33, and paired reads were merged with FLASH v1.2.11 so that full CDR3 sequences could be recovered. V, D and J germline segments were assigned to the rearranged TCRbeta sequences using MiGEC v1.2.1b. Clonotype statistics, along with Shannon-Wiener diversity indices, were calculated using VDJtools v1.0.0. Except for diversity analysis, only each sample's 250 most abundant clonotypes were used in subsequent analyses to reduce sampling bias. TCRdb reanalyzed the raw reads on its own, using fastp at Q25 for trimming and MiXCR for clone calling, and kept in-frame beta chains. A single entry per CDR3 protein holds the most common genes and DNA from its merged rows. For this entry, the V and J calls and clone size follow TCRdb and not the study's own pipeline. This sample has about 20,000 distinct CDR3 sequences in its table, and about 65% of those were observed once. The ten largest account for 41% of the sample.

Total RNA and DNA were co-extracted from about 19-30 mg of bulk tissue with the AllPrep DNA/RNA mini kit, without cell sorting. Between November 2015 and March 2016, roughly 5 patients in China with histopathologically diagnosed primary liver carcinoma had their tumors surgically resected. At the time of sampling, the patients were treatment-naive and had chronic HBV infection. Each tumor was sampled at five spatially separated regions: the tumor centre plus the superior, inferior, left-lateral and right-lateral poles. Histological examination found more than 90% viable tumor cells in every tumor sample. Pieces of fresh tumor and adjacent tissue were cut in half, with one half kept in RNAlater at -80 degrees C and the other half sent for histology.

This receptor was identified in a man in his forties or fifties with primary liver carcinoma and hepatitis B virus infection. Sequencing was carried out using liver tumor tissue from sampling region 1. The meaning of the sample's cell subset or site label: tumor region T1, superior pole. The rearrangement joined TRBV5-5 to TRBJ1-1; the D segment cannot be called with confidence. In nucleotide form, the sequence is TGTGCCAGCAGCCATGAGGGTGAGCGGTACATTGAAGCTTTCTTT. It translates to CASSHEGERYIEAFF. The CDR3 plus the reference TRBV5-5 and TRBJ1-1 genes for the other parts give the full variable domain: DAGVTQSPTHLIKTRGQQVTLRCSPISGHKSVSWYQQVLGQGPQFIFQYYEKEERGRGNFPDRFSARQFPNYSSELNVNALLLGDSALYLCASSHEGERYIEAFFGQGTRLTVV.